This TCR beta chain was obtained from a study of response to subunit inactivated influenza vaccine. Between the trimmed V and J ends, which lost 1 base and 2 bases, there was a span of 12 bases. CDR1 and CDR2 from the germline V gene are PRHDT and FYEKMQ (reference sequence). The CDR3 covers 16 residues. TCRdb recomputed calls from the RT-PCR reads with MiXCR, one row per CDR3 protein. The data show approximately 730,000 distinct CDR3 sequences, over 11% seen once. Only a few counts were recorded for this clonotype. Its specificity is unknown. Overall study results and limits: Authors suggested seasonal influenza vaccinations each recruit few new T cells.

The starting material was PBMCs from blood, obtained about 14 days before vaccination. The gene calls are TRBV13 and TRBJ1-5; TRBD1 is a possible D gene (5 bases). The source is a man aged 45 to 65 who received an inactivated influenza vaccine. CDR3 sequence: CASSLERGRGNQPQHF. Written as DNA, the CDR3 is TGTGCCAGCAGCTTAGAGAGGGGACGGGGCAATCAGCCCCAGCATTTT. The entire variable domain, with the rest obtained from reference TRBV13 and TRBJ1-5, is as follows: AAGVIQSPRHLIKEKRETATLKCYPIPRHDTVYWYQQGPGQDPQFLISFYEKMQSDKGSIPDRFSAQQFSDYHSELNMSSLELGDSALYFCASSLERGRGNQPQHFGDGTRLSIL.